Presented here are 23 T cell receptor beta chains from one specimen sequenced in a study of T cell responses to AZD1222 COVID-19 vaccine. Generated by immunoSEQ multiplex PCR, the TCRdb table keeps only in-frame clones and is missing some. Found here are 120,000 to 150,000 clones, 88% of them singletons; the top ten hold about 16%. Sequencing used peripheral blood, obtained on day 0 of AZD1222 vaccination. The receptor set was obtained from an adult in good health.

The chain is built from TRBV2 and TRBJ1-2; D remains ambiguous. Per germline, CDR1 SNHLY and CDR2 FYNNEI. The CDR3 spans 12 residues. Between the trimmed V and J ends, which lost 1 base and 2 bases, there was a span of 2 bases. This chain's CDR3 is CASSEENYGYTF. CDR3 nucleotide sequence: TGTGCCAGCAGTGAAGAGAACTATGGCTACACCTTC.

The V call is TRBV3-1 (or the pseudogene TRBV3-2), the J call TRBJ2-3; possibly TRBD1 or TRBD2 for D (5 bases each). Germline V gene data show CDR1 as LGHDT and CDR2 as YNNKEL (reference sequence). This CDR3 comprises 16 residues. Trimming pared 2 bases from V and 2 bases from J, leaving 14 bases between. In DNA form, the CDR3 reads TGTGCCAGCAGCCAACGAACTGTCGGGGCCACAGATACGCAGTATTTT. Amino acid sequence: CASSQRTVGATDTQYF.

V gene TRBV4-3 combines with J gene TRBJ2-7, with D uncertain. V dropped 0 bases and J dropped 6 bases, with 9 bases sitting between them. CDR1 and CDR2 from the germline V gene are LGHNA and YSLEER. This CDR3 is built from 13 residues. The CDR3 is CASSQEAEREQYF. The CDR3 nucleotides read TGCGCCAGCAGCCAAGAGGCGGAGCGCGAGCAGTACTTC.

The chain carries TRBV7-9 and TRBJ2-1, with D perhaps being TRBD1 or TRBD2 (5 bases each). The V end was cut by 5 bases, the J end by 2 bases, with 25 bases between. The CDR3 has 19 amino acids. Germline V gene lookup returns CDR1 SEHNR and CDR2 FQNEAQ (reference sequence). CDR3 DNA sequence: TGTGCCAGCAGCAACCGATCCCTGAGGACGGGGACGACCTACAATGAGCAGTTCTTC. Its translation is CASSNRSLRTGTTYNEQFF.

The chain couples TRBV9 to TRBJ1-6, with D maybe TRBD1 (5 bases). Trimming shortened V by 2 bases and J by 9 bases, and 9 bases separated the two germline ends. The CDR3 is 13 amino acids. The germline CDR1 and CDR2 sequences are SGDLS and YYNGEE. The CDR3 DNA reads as TGTGCCAGCAGCGTCGGGGGGGGTTCACCCCTCCACTTT. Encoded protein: CASSVGGGSPLHF.

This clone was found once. This CDR3 reads CASSLNPRDTSGNTIYF. The DNA for the CDR3 is TGTGCCAGCTCACTCAACCCCCGGGACACCTCTGGAAACACCATATATTTT. The chain recombines TRBV18 with TRBJ1-3; TRBD1 is a possible D gene (6 bases). V was clipped by 4 bases and J by 0 bases, with 16 bases between them. The CDR3 contains 17 residues. Germline CDR1 KGHSH, CDR2 LQKENI. The variable domain in full, with the rest retrieved from reference TRBV18 and TRBJ1-3, is NAGVMQNPRHLVRRRGQEARLRCSPMKGHSHVYWYRQLPEEGLKFMVYLQKENIIDESGMPKERFSAEFPKEGPSILRIQQVVRGDSAAYFCASSLNPRDTSGNTIYFGEGSWLTVV.

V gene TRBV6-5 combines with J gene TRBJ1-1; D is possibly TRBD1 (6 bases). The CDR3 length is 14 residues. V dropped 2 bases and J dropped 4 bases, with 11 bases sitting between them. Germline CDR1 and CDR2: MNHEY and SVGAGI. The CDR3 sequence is CASSYRGGGTEAFF. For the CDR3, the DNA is TGTGCCAGCAGTTACCGGGGGGGCGGCACTGAAGCTTTCTTT.

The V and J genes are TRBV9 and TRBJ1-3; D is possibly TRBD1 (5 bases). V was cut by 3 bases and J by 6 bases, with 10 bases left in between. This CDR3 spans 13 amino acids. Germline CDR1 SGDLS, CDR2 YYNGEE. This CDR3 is CASSAGTQNTIYF. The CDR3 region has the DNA TGTGCCAGCAGCGCCGGGACGCAAAACACCATATATTTT.

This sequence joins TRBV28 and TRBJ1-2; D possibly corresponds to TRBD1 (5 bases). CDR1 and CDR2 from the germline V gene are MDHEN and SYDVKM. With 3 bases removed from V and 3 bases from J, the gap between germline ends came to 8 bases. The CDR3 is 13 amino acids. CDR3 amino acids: CASSFRADYGYTF. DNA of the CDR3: TGTGCCAGCAGTTTCAGGGCAGACTATGGCTACACCTTC.

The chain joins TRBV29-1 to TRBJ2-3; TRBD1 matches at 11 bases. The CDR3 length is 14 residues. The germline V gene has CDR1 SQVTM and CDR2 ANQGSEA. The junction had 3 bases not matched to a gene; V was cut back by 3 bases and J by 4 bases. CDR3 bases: TGCAGCGTTGAGGGACAGGGGGTGCCAGATACGCAGTATTTT. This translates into CSVEGQGVPDTQYF.

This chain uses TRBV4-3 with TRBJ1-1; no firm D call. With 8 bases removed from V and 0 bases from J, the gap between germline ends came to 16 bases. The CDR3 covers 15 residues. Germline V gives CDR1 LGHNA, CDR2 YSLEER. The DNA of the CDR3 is TGCGCCAGCTGTCGAGGAAGAGGCATGAACACTGAAGCTTTCTTT. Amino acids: CASCRGRGMNTEAFF.

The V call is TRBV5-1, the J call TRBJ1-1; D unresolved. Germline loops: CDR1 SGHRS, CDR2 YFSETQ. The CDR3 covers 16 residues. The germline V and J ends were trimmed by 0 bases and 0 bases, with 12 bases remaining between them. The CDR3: CASSLVMGTMNTEAFF. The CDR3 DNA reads TGCGCCAGCAGCTTGGTCATGGGAACTATGAACACTGAAGCTTTCTTT. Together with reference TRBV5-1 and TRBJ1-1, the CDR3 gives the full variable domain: KAGVTQTPRYLIKTRGQQVTLSCSPISGHRSVSWYQQTPGQGLQFLFEYFSETQRNKGNFPGRFSGRQFSNSRSEMNVSTLELGDSALYLCASSLVMGTMNTEAFFGQGTRLTVV.

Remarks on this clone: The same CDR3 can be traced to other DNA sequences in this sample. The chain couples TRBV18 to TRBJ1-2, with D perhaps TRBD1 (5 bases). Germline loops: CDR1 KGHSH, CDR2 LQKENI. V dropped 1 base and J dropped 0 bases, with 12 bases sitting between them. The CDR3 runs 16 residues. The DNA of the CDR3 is TGTGCCAGCTCACCACAGTCGGGGACCGCTAACTATGGCTACACCTTC. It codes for CASSPQSGTANYGYTF.

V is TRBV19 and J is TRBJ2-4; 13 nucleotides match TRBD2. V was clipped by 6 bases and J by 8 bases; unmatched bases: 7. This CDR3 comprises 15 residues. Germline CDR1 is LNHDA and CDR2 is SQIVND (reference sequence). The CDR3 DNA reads TGTGCCAGTAGCCCGACTAGCGGGGGGCGGGACATTCAGTACTTC. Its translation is CASSPTSGGRDIQYF.

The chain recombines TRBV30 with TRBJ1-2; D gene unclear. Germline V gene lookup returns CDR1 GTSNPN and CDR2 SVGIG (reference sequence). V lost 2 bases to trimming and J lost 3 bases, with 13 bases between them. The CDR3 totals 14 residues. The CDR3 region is CAWSRSEPYYGYTF. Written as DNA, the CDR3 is TGTGCCTGGAGTCGTTCCGAGCCCTACTATGGCTACACCTTC.

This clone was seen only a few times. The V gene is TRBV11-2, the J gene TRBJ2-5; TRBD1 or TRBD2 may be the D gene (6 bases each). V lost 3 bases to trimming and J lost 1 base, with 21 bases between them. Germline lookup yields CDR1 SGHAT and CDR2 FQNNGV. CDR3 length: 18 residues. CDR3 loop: CASSFSLTGARSQETQYF. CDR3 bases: TGTGCCAGCAGCTTTTCTCTAACGGGGGCTAGATCCCAAGAGACCCAGTACTTC. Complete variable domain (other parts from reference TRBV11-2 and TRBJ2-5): EAGVAQSPRYKIIEKRQSVAFWCNPISGHATLYWYQQILGQGPKLLIQFQNNGVVDDSQLPKDRFSAERLKGVDSTLKIQPAKLEDSAVYLCASSFSLTGARSQETQYFGPGTRLLVL.

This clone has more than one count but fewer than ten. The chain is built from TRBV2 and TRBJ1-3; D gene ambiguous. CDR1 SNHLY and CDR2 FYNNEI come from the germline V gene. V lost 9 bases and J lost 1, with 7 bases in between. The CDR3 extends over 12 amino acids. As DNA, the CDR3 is TGTGCCAGTTCAGGATCTGGAAACACCATATATTTT. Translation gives CASSGSGNTIYF.

The chain's CDR3 is CASSLVRGTDTQYF. The CDR3 DNA reads TGTGCCAGCAGCTTAGTCAGGGGCACAGATACGCAGTATTTT. V and J are TRBV7-2 and TRBJ2-3, with a weak D call TRBD1 (5 bases). CDR1 and CDR2 (germline): SGHTA, FQGNSA. V lost 1 base to trimming and J lost 1 base, with 6 bases between them. This CDR3 region has 14 residues. The variable domain in full, completed from reference TRBV7-2 and TRBJ2-3, reads GAGVSQSPSNKVTEKGKDVELRCDPISGHTALYWYRQSLGQGLEFLIYFQGNSAPDKSGLPSDRFSAERTGGSVSTLTIQRTQQEDSAVYLCASSLVRGTDTQYFGPGTRLTVL.

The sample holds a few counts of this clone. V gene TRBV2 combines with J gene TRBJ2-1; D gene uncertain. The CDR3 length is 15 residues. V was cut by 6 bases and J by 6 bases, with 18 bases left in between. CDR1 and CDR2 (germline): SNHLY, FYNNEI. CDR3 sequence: CASRGLGKGGNEQFF. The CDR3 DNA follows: TGTGCCAGCAGGGGCTTGGGGAAGGGTGGCAATGAGCAGTTCTTC. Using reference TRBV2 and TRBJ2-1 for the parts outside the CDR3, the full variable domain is EPEVTQTPSHQVTQMGQEVILRCVPISNHLYFYWYRQILGQKVEFLVSFYNNEISEKSEIFDDQFSVERPDGSNFTLKIRSTKLEDSAMYFCASRGLGKGGNEQFFGPGTRLTVL.

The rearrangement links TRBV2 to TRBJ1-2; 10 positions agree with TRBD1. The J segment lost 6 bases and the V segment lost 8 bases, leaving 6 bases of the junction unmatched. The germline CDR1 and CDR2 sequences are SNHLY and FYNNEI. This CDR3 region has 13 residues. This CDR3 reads CASRATGGNGYTF. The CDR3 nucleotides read TGTGCCAGCCGCGCGACAGGGGGCAATGGCTACACCTTC.

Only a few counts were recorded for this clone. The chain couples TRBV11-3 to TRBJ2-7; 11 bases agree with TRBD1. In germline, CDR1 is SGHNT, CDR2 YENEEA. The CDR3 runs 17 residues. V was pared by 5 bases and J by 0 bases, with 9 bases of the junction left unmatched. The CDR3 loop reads CASSTGTGTGGSYEQYF. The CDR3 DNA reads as TGTGCCAGCAGCACCGGAACCGGGACAGGGGGCTCCTACGAGCAGTACTTC.

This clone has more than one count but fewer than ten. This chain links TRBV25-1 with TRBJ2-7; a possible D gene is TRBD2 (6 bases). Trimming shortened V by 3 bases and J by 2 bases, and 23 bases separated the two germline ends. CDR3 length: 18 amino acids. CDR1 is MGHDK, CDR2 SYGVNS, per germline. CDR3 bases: TGTGCCAGCAGTGATCTCGCCAAATACCGGGGAGGAACCTACGAGCAGTACTTC. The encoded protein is CASSDLAKYRGGTYEQYF.

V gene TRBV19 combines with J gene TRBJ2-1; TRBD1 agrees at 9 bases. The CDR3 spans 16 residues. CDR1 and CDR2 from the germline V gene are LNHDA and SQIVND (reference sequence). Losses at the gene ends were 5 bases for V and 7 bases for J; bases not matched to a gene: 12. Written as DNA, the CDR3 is TGTGCCAGTAGTCGGGACAGGGATAGAAAGGGGAATGAGCAGTTCTTC. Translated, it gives CASSRDRDRKGNEQFF.